One sample yielded the 32 T cell receptor beta chains listed below, sequenced in a study of T cells in women clearing cervical HPV infection (dated by TCRdb to 2017 to 2018). Libraries were built with the immunoSEQ multiplex PCR assay. Not all clones reach the TCRdb copy of this immuneACCESS table, which keeps in-frame sequences only. Checked studies attribute under half of the gap to unresolved V genes and leave the rest unexplained. In this sample's table one finds under 35,000 clones. Around 17% of the sample is held by the ten biggest clonotypes. Input material: blood buffy coat. The receptors were gathered from a woman aged 18-69 years with a cervical HPV16 infection that either progressed to CIN3+ or cleared (not recorded which).

Details on this clone: The read ends 3 residues early relative to the CDR3; the germline J gene fills the gap. The chain combines TRBV6-2 or TRBV6-3 with TRBJ2-3, with a weak D call TRBD1 (6 bases). Looked up from germline, CDR1 is MNHEY and CDR2 is SVGEGT. The germline V and J ends were trimmed by 6 bases and 4 bases, with 11 bases remaining between them. The CDR3 spans 13 residues. The CDR3: CASRDRRADTQYF. The CDR3 DNA, read in part, is TGTGCCAGCAGGGACAGACGGGCAGATACG.

On this clone itself: The observed sequence ends 3 residues before the CDR3 terminus, with the missing tail filled in from the germline J gene. This chain uses TRBV2 with TRBJ2-1, with D hard to call. This CDR3 spans 11 amino acids. The germline V and J ends were trimmed by 4 bases and 8 bases, with 6 bases remaining between them. Germline lookup yields CDR1 SNHLY and CDR2 FYNNEI. The CDR3 here is CASSGYDEQFF. The CDR3 bases that were read are TGTGCCAGCAGTGGTTATGATGAG. The full variable domain, with the rest looked up from reference TRBV2 and TRBJ2-1, is EPEVTQTPSHQVTQMGQEVILRCVPISNHLYFYWYRQILGQKVEFLVSFYNNEISEKSEIFDDQFSVERPDGSNFTLKIRSTKLEDSAMYFCASSGYDEQFFGPGTRLTVL.

As concerns this clone: The read falls 3 residues short of the CDR3 end, and the missing part is taken from the germline J gene. The V and J genes are TRBV7-8 and TRBJ1-1; D perhaps matches TRBD1 (6 bases). The germline V gene encodes CDR1 SGHVS and CDR2 FQNEAQ. The CDR3 loop spans 16 amino acids. The V end lost 5 bases, the J end lost 0 bases, and 16 bases lay between the germline ends. The CDR3 bases that were read are TGTGCCAGCAGCGCCCCGGGGGGCGTAATGAACACTGAA. Its protein product is CASSAPGGVMNTE. The whole CDR3 protein reads CASSAPGGVMNTEAFF.

Comments on this clone: Coverage ceases 3 residues before the CDR3 finishes, and the germline J gene fills in the end. The chain has TRBV7-3 and TRBJ2-2; 9 nucleotides line up with TRBD1. CDR1 is SGHTA, CDR2 FQGTGA, per germline. The length of the CDR3 is 14 residues. The chain's CDR3 is CASSLGTGSSPLFF. The DNA read from the CDR3 is TGTGCCAGCAGCTTAGGGACAGGGTCCTCACCG.

The sequenced CDR3 bases are TGCAGTGCCACAGACGGCCCCTCCTACGAG. Protein sequence: CSATDGPSYE. The full CDR3 protein reads CSATDGPSYEQYF. V gene TRBV20-1 combines with J gene TRBJ2-7; D remains unclear. The CDR3 goes on 3 residues after the read ends, and that part is filled in from the germline J gene. The CDR3 consists of 13 residues. CDR1 is DFQATT, CDR2 SNEGSKA, per germline (reference sequence). V was clipped by 6 bases and J by 0 bases, with 12 bases between them.

Details on this clone: The CDR3 is cut off 3 residues early in the read; its end comes from the germline J gene. The chain couples TRBV7-3 to TRBJ2-3, with 10 bases that match TRBD2. V was pared by 2 bases and J by 0 bases, with 8 bases of the junction left unmatched. This CDR3 region has 18 residues. The germline V gene encodes CDR1 SGHTA and CDR2 FQGTGA. CDR3 loop: CASSLHSSGSSSTDTQYF. The CDR3 bases that were read are TGTGCCAGCAGCTTACATTCTAGCGGGAGTTCTAGCACAGATACG.

Notes on this clone: The read terminates 3 residues before the CDR3 end, so the remaining end is supplied by the germline J gene. The chain links TRBV5-1 to TRBJ1-2; the D is unclear. Germline values: CDR1 SGHRS, CDR2 YFSETQ. Trimming took off 0 bases at V and 2 bases at J, with 5 bases between the two ends. This CDR3 has 13 residues. The CDR3 sequence: CASSLEQNYGYTF. The CDR3 bases that were read are TGCGCCAGCAGCTTGGAACAGAACTATGGC.

Comment on this clone: The read stops 3 residues short of the end of the CDR3; the missing end is completed from the germline J gene. The V and J genes are TRBV27 and TRBJ2-1, with TRBD2 matching 7 bases. The germline CDR1 and CDR2 sequences are MNHEY and SMNVEV (reference sequence). This CDR3 spans 16 amino acids. Germline trimming cut 5 bases from V and 6 bases from J; bases unmatched to any gene: 13. The sequenced CDR3 bases are TGTGCCAGCAGTCCCACCTCCAGCGGGAACCCCAATGAG. It yields the protein CASSPTSSGNPNE. The full CDR3 is CASSPTSSGNPNEQFF.

Note on this clone: One junction end does not reproduce the germline sequence, and a read error may be involved. The read falls 3 residues short of the CDR3 end, and the missing part is taken from the germline J gene. This chain joins TRBV11-3 and TRBJ2-1, with 7 bases that match TRBD1. CDR1 is SGHNT, CDR2 YENEEA, per germline. CDR3 size: 15 residues. The sequenced part of the CDR3 DNA is TGTGCCAGCAGCTTAGTAGGGGGCTCCCACAATGAG. Translation: CASSLVGGSHNE. The full-length CDR3 reads as CASSLVGGSHNEQFF.

About this clone: The CDR3 end falls 3 residues outside the read, so it is completed with the germline J gene. The chain joins TRBV2 to TRBJ2-2, with TRBD1 identical over 7 bases. The germline CDR1 and CDR2 sequences are SNHLY and FYNNEI. J lost 8 bases, V lost 2 bases, and 14 bases had no gene match. There are 17 residues in the CDR3. CDR3 residues: CASSESEGARVRGELFF. The DNA read from the CDR3 is TGTGCCAGCAGTGAAAGTGAGGGGGCCCGAGTCAGAGGGGAG.

Points on this clone: The CDR3 end is not reached by the read, which stops 3 residues before it; the germline J gene fills it in. The rearrangement joins TRBV23-1 to TRBJ1-2; maybe TRBD1 (6 bases). TRBV23-1 is identified as an open reading frame with a role that is uncertain. CDR3 size: 15 residues. Incomplete CDR3 DNA: TGCGCCAGCAGTCAGATAAACAGGGCTGACCACGAC. It translates to CASSQINRADHD. The CDR3 in full is CASSQINRADHDYTF.

About this clone: The read ends 3 residues shy of where the CDR3 ends; the end is completed using the germline J gene. The chain links TRBV19 to TRBJ1-1; D gene uncertain. Deletions cut 3 bases from V and 7 bases from J, with 9 bases between. The CDR3 loop spans 12 amino acids. Germline values: CDR1 LNHDA, CDR2 SQIVND (reference sequence). CDR3 residues: CASSMVGLEAFF. The DNA read from the CDR3 is TGTGCCAGTAGTATGGTAGGGCTTGAA.

With regard to this clone: The read halts 3 residues ahead of the CDR3 end, with the missing end drawn from the germline J gene. The rearrangement uses TRBV11-2 and TRBJ1-2; no definite D call. The germline V gene has CDR1 SGHAT and CDR2 FQNNGV. This CDR3 comprises 14 residues. CDR3 bases read: TGTGCCAGCAGCTTTAGCGGTTCCACAGATACC. Its translation is CASSFSGSTDT. The full CDR3 sequence reads CASSFSGSTDTYTF. The full variable domain, with the rest looked up from reference TRBV11-2 and TRBJ1-2, is EAGVAQSPRYKIIEKRQSVAFWCNPISGHATLYWYQQILGQGPKLLIQFQNNGVVDDSQLPKDRFSAERLKGVDSTLKIQPAKLEDSAVYLCASSFSGSTDTYTFGSGTRLTVV.

In the case of this clone: Other DNA sequences in this specimen translate into the identical CDR3. The CDR3 reads CASSFYPTGSNSGNTIYF. CDR3 DNA, as far as it was read: TGCGCCAGCAGCTTTTATCCTACAGGCTCCAACTCTGGAAACACC. This chain uses TRBV5-1 with TRBJ1-3, with D possibly TRBD1 on 5 matching bases. The read stops 3 residues short of the end of the CDR3; the missing end is completed from the germline J gene. The CDR3 runs to 18 residues. V shed 2 bases and J shed 0 bases, with 18 bases lying between them. Germline lookup yields CDR1 SGHRS and CDR2 YFSETQ.

CDR3 DNA, as far as it was read: TGCAGTGCTAGAGATCCCAACAGCCGCGCCTACGAG. Encoded protein: CSARDPNSRAYE. The CDR3 reads in full as CSARDPNSRAYEQYF. The chain has TRBV20-1 and TRBJ2-7, with no clear D. Read sequence stops 3 residues before the CDR3 end, and the germline J gene provides the missing end. V was cut by 0 bases and J by 2 bases, with 14 bases left in between. The CDR3 is 15 amino acids. In germline, CDR1 is DFQATT, CDR2 SNEGSKA (reference sequence).

Comments on this clone: The CDR3 extends 3 residues past the end of the read, so its final part is completed from the germline J gene. The V call is TRBV6-1, the J call TRBJ1-2, with 7 bases fitting TRBD1. Germline-derived CDR1 and CDR2 are MNHNS and SASEGT. V lost 2 bases, J lost 5 bases, and 2 bases stayed unmatched. There are 13 residues in the CDR3. The CDR3 here is CASSEQGVYGYTF. The CDR3 DNA, read in part, is TGTGCCAGCAGTGAACAGGGGGTTTATGGC.

Comment on this clone: Coverage ceases 3 residues before the CDR3 finishes, and the germline J gene fills in the end. The V gene is TRBV5-6, the J gene TRBJ1-2, with TRBD1 matching over 7 bases. Germline V gene data show CDR1 as SGHDT and CDR2 as YYEEEE. The CDR3 spans 14 residues. V trimming: 1 base; J trimming: 4 bases; junction bases outside the gene matches: 4. The part of the CDR3 DNA that was read is TGTGCCAGCAGCTTGAGACAGGGTAGCTATGGC. It specifies CASSLRQGSYG. The full-length CDR3 reads as CASSLRQGSYGYTF.

With respect to this clone: The CDR3 end lies 3 residues beyond the end of the read and is filled in from the germline J gene. The chain carries TRBV20-1 and TRBJ1-5; D possibly corresponds to TRBD1 (6 bases). V was shortened by 6 bases and J by 2 bases, with 14 bases between the two germline ends. CDR1 and CDR2 from the germline V gene are DFQATT and SNEGSKA (reference sequence). The CDR3 extends over 14 amino acids. Partial CDR3 DNA: TGCAGTGCAAACAGGGCTCTGGGCAATCAGCCC. Amino acids: CSANRALGNQP. The whole CDR3 protein is CSANRALGNQPQHF.

Worth noting for this clone: The missing CDR3 end, 3 residues past where the read stops, is filled in from the germline J gene. The chain couples TRBV29-1 to TRBJ2-3; 7 nucleotides align to TRBD1. Germline V gene sequence: CDR1 SQVTM, CDR2 ANQGSEA. The CDR3 is 12 amino acids. The CDR3 sequence is CSAGTAQKTQYF. Partial CDR3 DNA: TGCAGCGCCGGGACAGCTCAGAAGACG.

With respect to this clone: The DNA ends 3 residues before the CDR3 does, and the rest of the CDR3 is filled in from the germline J gene. The chain is built from TRBV19 and TRBJ2-2; TRBD2 matches at 9 bases. The germline V gene has CDR1 LNHDA and CDR2 SQIVND (reference sequence). This CDR3 is built from 14 residues. Unmatched junction bases numbered 7, after V lost 6 bases and J lost 8 bases. The CDR3 loop is CASRGSGRKGELFF. The DNA read from the CDR3 is TGTGCCAGTAGGGGAAGCGGGAGGAAAGGGGAG.

As regards this clone: The CDR3 goes on 3 residues after the read ends, and that part is filled in from the germline J gene. The chain uses TRBV30 and TRBJ1-5; D call uncertain. Trimming pared 0 bases from V and 0 bases from J, leaving 6 bases between. Germline V gene data show CDR1 as GTSNPN and CDR2 as SVGIG (reference sequence). This CDR3 region has 14 residues. The chain's CDR3 is CAWSVHYSNQPQHF. The part of the CDR3 DNA that was read is TGTGCCTGGAGTGTACATTATAGCAATCAGCCC.

The covered CDR3 bases are TGCAGTGCTAGAGAGGGGGGACCCTACGAG. Translated, it gives CSAREGGPYE. The whole CDR3 sequence reads CSAREGGPYEQYF. V usage is TRBV20-1 and J usage is TRBJ2-7, with a weak D call TRBD2 (6 bases). The read terminates 3 residues ahead of where the CDR3 ends, so the germline J gene completes it. Trimming cost V 0 bases and J 2 bases, with 8 bases left between them. CDR1 is DFQATT and CDR2 is SNEGSKA in the germline V gene (reference sequence). CDR3 size: 13 residues.

Turning to this clone: The CDR3 end is not reached by the read, which stops 3 residues before it; the germline J gene fills it in. The chain has TRBV14 and TRBJ2-1; 8 bases are a match to TRBD1. This CDR3 is 18 amino acids long. Unmatched junction bases numbered 8, after V lost 0 bases and J lost 1 base. Germline V gene data show CDR1 as SGHDN and CDR2 as FVKESK. Partial CDR3 DNA: TGTGCCAGCAGCCAAGAACCTCCGGGACAGGAATCCTACAATGAG. Protein product: CASSQEPPGQESYNE. The CDR3 reads in full as CASSQEPPGQESYNEQFF.

This CDR3 reads CAWRDKGLGKETQYF. CDR3 bases read: TGTGCCTGGAGGGATAAGGGGCTTGGGAAAGAGACG. The rearrangement links TRBV30 to TRBJ2-3; TRBD1 might be the D (5 bases). The observed sequence ends 3 residues before the CDR3 terminus, with the missing tail filled in from the germline J gene. CDR3 length equals 15 residues. Germline values: CDR1 GTSNPN, CDR2 SVGIG (reference sequence). Full variable domain (outside the CDR3, taken from reference TRBV30 and TRBJ2-3): SQTIHQWPATLVQPVGSPLSLECTVEGTSNPNLYWYRQAAGRGLQLLFYSVGIGQISSEVPQNLSASRPQDRQFILSSKKLLLSDSGFYLCAWRDKGLGKETQYFGPGTRLTVL.

A word on this clone: The read terminates 3 residues ahead of where the CDR3 ends, so the germline J gene completes it. The chain joins TRBV5-1 to TRBJ2-3, with D hard to call. This CDR3 has 14 amino acids. The germline V gene has CDR1 SGHRS and CDR2 YFSETQ. V was clipped by 0 bases and J by 5 bases, with 10 bases between them. The CDR3 bases that were read are TGCGCCAGCAGCTTGGCACCAAGCCGAGATACG. This gives the protein CASSLAPSRDT. The CDR3 reads in full as CASSLAPSRDTQYF. The entire variable domain, with the rest obtained from reference TRBV5-1 and TRBJ2-3, is as follows: KAGVTQTPRYLIKTRGQQVTLSCSPISGHRSVSWYQQTPGQGLQFLFEYFSETQRNKGNFPGRFSGRQFSNSRSEMNVSTLELGDSALYLCASSLAPSRDTQYFGPGTRLTVL.

On this clone: The read stops 3 residues short of the end of the CDR3; the missing end is completed from the germline J gene. The chain combines TRBV14 with TRBJ2-2; a weak D match, TRBD1 (5 bases). The CDR3 covers 14 residues. In germline, CDR1 is SGHDN, CDR2 FVKESK. Partial CDR3 DNA: TGTGCCAGCAGCCGGACCTCTGGGGCCAACGTG. Encoded protein: CASSRTSGANV. In full, the CDR3 is CASSRTSGANVLFF.

Concerning this clone: The read comes to an end 3 residues before the CDR3 does, leaving the germline J gene to fill in the end. This sequence joins TRBV14 and TRBJ2-3, with TRBD2 matching 7 bases. Germline CDR1 reads SGHDN; CDR2 reads FVKESK. V shed 1 base, J shed 5 bases, and the junction held 9 bases outside the gene matches. The CDR3 runs to 16 residues. Partial CDR3 DNA: TGTGCCAGCAGCCAAGGCCAGCGGGAAGAGGTAGATACG. As protein: CASSQGQREEVDT. The full-length CDR3 reads as CASSQGQREEVDTQYF.

To note about this clone: The CDR3 goes on 3 residues after the read ends, and that part is filled in from the germline J gene. The genes are TRBV7-3 and TRBJ2-1; 8 positions match TRBD2. The CDR3 runs to 15 residues. V shed 5 bases, J shed 3 bases, and the junction held 6 bases outside the gene matches. Germline V gene sequence: CDR1 SGHTA, CDR2 FQGTGA. The sequenced CDR3 bases are TGTGCCAGCAGCCCAAGCGGGGGCCACTACAATGAG. Its protein product is CASSPSGGHYNE. The CDR3, in full, reads CASSPSGGHYNEQFF.

Concerning this clone itself: Read coverage stops 3 residues before the CDR3 terminus; the germline J gene supplies the remainder. The J gene is TRBJ2-2, the V gene TRBV2; D gene uncertain. This CDR3 contains 14 residues. CDR1 is SNHLY, CDR2 FYNNEI, per germline. Here the CDR3 reads CASNAVNSNSPLFF. Incomplete CDR3 DNA: TGTGCCAGCAATGCTGTTAACAGTAATTCACCG. Complete variable domain (other parts from reference TRBV2 and TRBJ2-2): EPEVTQTPSHQVTQMGQEVILRCVPISNHLYFYWYRQILGQKVEFLVSFYNNEISEKSEIFDDQFSVERPDGSNFTLKIRSTKLEDSAMYFCASNAVNSNSPLFFGEGSRLTVL.

Turning to this clone: Coverage ceases 3 residues before the CDR3 finishes, and the germline J gene fills in the end. The chain has TRBV7-9 and TRBJ2-4; D remains ambiguous. The length of the CDR3 is 13 residues. Germline-derived CDR1 and CDR2 are SEHNR and FQNEAQ (reference sequence). CDR3 amino acids: CASSLYSNQPQYF. The part of the CDR3 DNA that was read is TGTGCCAGCAGCCTTTATAGCAATCAGCCT.

Remarks on this clone: Sequencing ends 3 residues short of the CDR3 end; the germline J gene provides the rest. The chain carries TRBV2 and TRBJ2-2; no firm D call. The germline V and J ends were trimmed by 6 bases and 1 base, with 9 bases remaining between them. The CDR3 is made up of 14 amino acids. The germline gives CDR1 SNHLY, CDR2 FYNNEI. The covered CDR3 bases are TGTGCCAGCAGCAGAAATCTGAACACCGGGGAG. It yields the protein CASSRNLNTGE. The entire CDR3 reads CASSRNLNTGELFF.

As to this clone: The read ends 3 residues shy of where the CDR3 ends; the end is completed using the germline J gene. The V call is TRBV19, the J call TRBJ1-2; 10 positions match TRBD1. Trimming removed 3 bases from V and 4 bases from J; junction bases left unmatched: 8. CDR1 is LNHDA and CDR2 is SQIVND in the germline V gene (reference sequence). The CDR3 contains 16 residues. Here the CDR3 reads CASSINPGTGAYGYTF. CDR3 DNA (partial): TGTGCCAGTAGTATCAACCCCGGGACAGGGGCCTATGGC.